A single T cell receptor (beta chain) is shown here with its context. This clonotype has at least ten counts. Its antigen remains undetermined. No qualities accompany the bases; no much larger clone lies one base away. This sample was included in a study of T cell repertoires in breast cancer (dated by TCRdb to the mid-2010s). Some background on the complete study: Tumors, lymph nodes and peripheral blood lymphocytes from breast cancer patients, as well as peripheral blood from healthy control donors, were profiled. Most of the roughly 21 patient tumors analyzed for shared TCRs were ER+/PR+. Nine healthy donors, of an age range similar to that of the patients, were included as controls. On average, sequencing produced about 550,000 sequences per sample, which came to about 9.7 reads per input cell. Because breast cancer has a low mutational burden and common mutations are rare, the study reasoned that TCRs shared between breast cancer patients would target shared antigens. Tumors and tumor-involved lymph nodes were minced and digested with Liberase and DNase, then filtered through 70-um and 40-um filters. Blood samples were separated by Ficoll, whereas tumor-free lymph nodes were processed without any enzymatic digestion. What the work shows at the level of the full study, not this receptor alone: Sentinel lymph nodes involved by tumor shared about fourfold more TCRs with matched tumor repertoires than tumor-free nodes did (roughly 8% versus 2%). Shared TCRs were encoded by various nucleotide sequences, which suggests selection and expansion based on antigen. About 20 TCR pairs were shared across seven or more patient tumors and were rarely found in control blood, which suggests possible tumor specificity. Because transcript abundance and primer differences skewed clone recovery, emulsion RT-PCR was regarded as qualitative rather than quantitative. TRBV7 predominated among shared TCRs, which may reflect tumor recognition or a mispriming bias from eight TRBV7 primers. Discarding singleton TCRs and sampling only part of each tumor may have missed genuine antitumor clones.

Libraries were prepared through emulsion pairing. Unpaired genes were suppressed by a second nested PCR containing blocking oligos, after which a third nested PCR added Illumina adaptors and barcodes. Each emulsion RT-PCR master mix held roughly 4,500-260,000 T cells and included C-region, Stepout and V-region primers. The emulsions were generated using the Micellula Emulsion and Purification Kit, and the RT-PCR was run with Qiagen OneStep RT-PCR reagents. The pooled libraries were sequenced on an Illumina MiSeq using paired-end 2 x 250 reads. From the authors' description of their analysis: In Galaxy, read pairs were joined and then clipped at the engineered overlap into separate alpha and beta files, and any unclipped reads were discarded. Alpha-beta pairs were assigned with CompleteTCR, a MiTCR-based pipeline that links chains sharing read cluster identifiers using an R script. TCR sequences that were observed only once, about 1-3.2% of the total, were removed as potential sequencing errors. TCRdb redid the processing of the public reads, applying fastp at Q25 and MiXCR, and retained in-frame beta chains. Under each unique CDR3 protein, matching rows form one entry showing the most common genes and DNA. The V and J calls here are based on TCRdb, not the publication. This sample gives roughly 38,000 distinct CDR3 sequences in total; around 45% of them show up just once. The top ten clones comprise less than 70% of the sample.

The study used an expanded emulsion RT-PCR method with primers for all TCR V genes to analyze paired alpha-beta TCRs of CD8+ T cells. CD8+ T cells were isolated with a CD8 positive selection kit and incubated overnight in 9.5 to 10 IU/mL IL-2 before emulsion RT-PCR. The trim is 3 bases for V and 0 bases for J, with a gap of 9 bases between the germline ends. CDR1 and CDR2, per the germline V gene, are SNHLY and FYNNEI. From its cysteine to its phenylalanine, the CDR3 spans 15 amino acids. Only CDR3 DNA is held: 45 bases, read in frame from base 1. In this chain, TRBV2 is recombined with TRBJ1-5, with no confidently assigned D gene. The source material was CD8+ T cells. This TCR was sampled from a pool of human donors with breast cancer or a healthy control (not recorded which). The DNA sequence is TGTGCCAGCAGTGAGGCCGGGTATAGCAATCAGCCCCAGCATTTT. It codes for CASSEAGYSNQPQHF.